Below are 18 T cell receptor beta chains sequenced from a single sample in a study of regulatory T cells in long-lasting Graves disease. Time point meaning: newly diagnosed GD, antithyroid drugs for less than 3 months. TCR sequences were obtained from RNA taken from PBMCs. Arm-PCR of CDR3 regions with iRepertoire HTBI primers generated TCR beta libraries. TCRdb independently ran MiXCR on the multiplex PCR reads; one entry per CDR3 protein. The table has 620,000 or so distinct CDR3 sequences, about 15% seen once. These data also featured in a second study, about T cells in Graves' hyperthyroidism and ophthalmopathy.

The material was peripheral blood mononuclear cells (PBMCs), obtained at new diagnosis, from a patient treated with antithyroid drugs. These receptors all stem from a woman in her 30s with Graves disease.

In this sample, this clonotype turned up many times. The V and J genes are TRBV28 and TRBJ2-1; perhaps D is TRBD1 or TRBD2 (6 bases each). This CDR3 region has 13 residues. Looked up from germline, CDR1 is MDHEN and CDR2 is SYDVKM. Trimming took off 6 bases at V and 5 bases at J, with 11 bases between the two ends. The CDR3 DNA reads TGTGCCAGCAGCTCGGGGGCAGACAATGAGCAGTTCTTC. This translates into CASSSGADNEQFF.

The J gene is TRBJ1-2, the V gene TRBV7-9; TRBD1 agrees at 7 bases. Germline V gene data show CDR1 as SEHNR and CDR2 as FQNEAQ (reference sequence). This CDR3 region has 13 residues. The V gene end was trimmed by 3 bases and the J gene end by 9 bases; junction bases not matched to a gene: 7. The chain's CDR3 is CASSLQGDGSYTF. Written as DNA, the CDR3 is TGTGCCAGCAGCTTGCAGGGGGATGGTAGCTACACCTTC.

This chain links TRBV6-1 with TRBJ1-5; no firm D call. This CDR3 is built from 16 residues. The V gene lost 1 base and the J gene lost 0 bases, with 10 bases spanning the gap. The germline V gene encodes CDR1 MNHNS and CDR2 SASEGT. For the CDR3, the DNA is TGTGCCAGCAGTGAAGGGCTGAGGCATAGCAATCAGCCCCAGCATTTT. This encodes CASSEGLRHSNQPQHF.

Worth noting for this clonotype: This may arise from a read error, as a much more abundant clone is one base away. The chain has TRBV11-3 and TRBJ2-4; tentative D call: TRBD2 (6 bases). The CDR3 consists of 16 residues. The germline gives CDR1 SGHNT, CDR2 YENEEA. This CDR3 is CASSDHGSMSYNEQSF. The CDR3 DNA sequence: TGTGCCAGCAGCGACCACGGGAGTATGTCCTACAATGAGCAGTCCTTC.

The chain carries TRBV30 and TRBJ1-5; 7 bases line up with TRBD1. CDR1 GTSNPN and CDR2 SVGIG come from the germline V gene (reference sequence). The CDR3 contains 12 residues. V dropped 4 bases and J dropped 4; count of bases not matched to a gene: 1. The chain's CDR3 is CAWTTGNQPQHF. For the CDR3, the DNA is TGTGCCTGGACGACAGGGAATCAGCCCCAGCATTTT.

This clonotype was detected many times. The CDR3 region is CASMESLNTEAFF. The CDR3 DNA reads as TGCGCCAGCATGGAGAGTTTGAACACTGAAGCTTTCTTT. The chain combines TRBV5-1 with TRBJ1-1, with D unresolved. Germline assignment: CDR1 SGHRS and CDR2 YFSETQ. Trimming removed 6 bases at V and 0 bases at J, with 9 bases between. The CDR3 runs to 13 residues. The whole variable domain, remainder taken from reference TRBV5-1 and TRBJ1-1, is KAGVTQTPRYLIKTRGQQVTLSCSPISGHRSVSWYQQTPGQGLQFLFEYFSETQRNKGNFPGRFSGRQFSNSRSEMNVSTLELGDSALYLCASMESLNTEAFFGQGTRLTVV.

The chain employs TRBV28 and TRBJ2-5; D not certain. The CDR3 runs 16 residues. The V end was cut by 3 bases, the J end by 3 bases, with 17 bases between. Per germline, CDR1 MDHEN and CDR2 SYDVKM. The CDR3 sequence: CASSFSPGVGKETQYF. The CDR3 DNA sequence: TGTGCCAGCAGTTTTTCACCCGGAGTGGGGAAAGAGACCCAGTACTTC.

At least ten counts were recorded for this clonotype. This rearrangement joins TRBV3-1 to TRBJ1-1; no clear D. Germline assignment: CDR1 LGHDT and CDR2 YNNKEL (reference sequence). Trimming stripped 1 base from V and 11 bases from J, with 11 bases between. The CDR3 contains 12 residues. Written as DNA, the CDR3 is TGTGCCAGCAGCCAAGGCCCCGTTCTGGCTTTCTTT. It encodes CASSQGPVLAFF.

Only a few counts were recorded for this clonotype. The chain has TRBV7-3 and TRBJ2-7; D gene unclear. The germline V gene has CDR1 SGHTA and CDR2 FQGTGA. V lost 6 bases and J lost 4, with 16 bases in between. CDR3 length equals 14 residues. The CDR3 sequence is CASRFTGAGYEQYF. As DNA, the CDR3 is TGTGCCAGCAGGTTTACCGGCGCCGGATACGAGCAGTACTTC. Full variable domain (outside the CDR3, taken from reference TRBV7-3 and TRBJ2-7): GAGVSQTPSNKVTEKGKYVELRCDPISGHTALYWYRQSLGQGPEFLIYFQGTGAADDSGLPNDRFFAVRPEGSVSTLKIQRTERGDSAVYLCASRFTGAGYEQYFGPGTRLTVT.

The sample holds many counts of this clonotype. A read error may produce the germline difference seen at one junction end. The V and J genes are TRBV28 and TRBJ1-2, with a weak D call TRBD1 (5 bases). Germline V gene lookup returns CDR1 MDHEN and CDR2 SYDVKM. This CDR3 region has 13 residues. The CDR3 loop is CASRSGQGEPTAF. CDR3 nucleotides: TGTGCCAGCCGTTCGGGGCAGGGAGAACCCACCGCCTTC.

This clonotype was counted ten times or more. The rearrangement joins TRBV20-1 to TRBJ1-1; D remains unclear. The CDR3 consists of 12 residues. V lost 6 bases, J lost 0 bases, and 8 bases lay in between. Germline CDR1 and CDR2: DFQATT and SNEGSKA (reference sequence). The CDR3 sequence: CSASRMNTEAFF. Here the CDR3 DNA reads TGCAGTGCCAGCCGGATGAACACTGAAGCTTTCTTT.

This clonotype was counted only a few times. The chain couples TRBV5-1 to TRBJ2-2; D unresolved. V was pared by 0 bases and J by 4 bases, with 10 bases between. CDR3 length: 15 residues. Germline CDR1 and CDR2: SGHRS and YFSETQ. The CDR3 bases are TGCGCCAGCAGCTTGGCAGGCGTTGGCACCGGGGAGCTGTTTTTT. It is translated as CASSLAGVGTGELFF. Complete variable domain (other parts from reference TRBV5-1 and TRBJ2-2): KAGVTQTPRYLIKTRGQQVTLSCSPISGHRSVSWYQQTPGQGLQFLFEYFSETQRNKGNFPGRFSGRQFSNSRSEMNVSTLELGDSALYLCASSLAGVGTGELFFGEGSRLTVL.

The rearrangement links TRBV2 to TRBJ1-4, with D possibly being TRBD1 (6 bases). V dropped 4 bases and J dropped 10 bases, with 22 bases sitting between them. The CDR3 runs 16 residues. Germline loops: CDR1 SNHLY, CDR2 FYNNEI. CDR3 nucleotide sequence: TGTGCCAGCAGTGGGCGCGTGGGGGCGACTGGTGGAAAACTGTTTTTT. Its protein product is CASSGRVGATGGKLFF.

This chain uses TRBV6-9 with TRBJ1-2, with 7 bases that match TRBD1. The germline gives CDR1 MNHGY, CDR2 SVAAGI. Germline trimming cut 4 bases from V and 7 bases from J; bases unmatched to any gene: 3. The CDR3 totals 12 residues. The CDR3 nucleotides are TGTGCCAGCAGTTTGACAGGGTCTGGCTACACCTTC. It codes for CASSLTGSGYTF.

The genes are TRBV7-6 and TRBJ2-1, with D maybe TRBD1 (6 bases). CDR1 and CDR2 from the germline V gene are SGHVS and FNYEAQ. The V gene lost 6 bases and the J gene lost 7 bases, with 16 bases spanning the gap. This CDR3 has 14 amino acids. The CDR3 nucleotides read TGTGCCAGCAGATCCAACACACAGGGAAATGAGCAGTTCTTC. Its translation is CASRSNTQGNEQFF.

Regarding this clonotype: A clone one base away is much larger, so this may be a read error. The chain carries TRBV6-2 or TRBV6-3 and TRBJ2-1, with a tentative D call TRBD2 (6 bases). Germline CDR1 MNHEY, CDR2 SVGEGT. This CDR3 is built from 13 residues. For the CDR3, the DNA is TGTGTCAGCAGAAACCTTGGGGGGAATGAGCAGTTCTTC. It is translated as CVSRNLGGNEQFF.

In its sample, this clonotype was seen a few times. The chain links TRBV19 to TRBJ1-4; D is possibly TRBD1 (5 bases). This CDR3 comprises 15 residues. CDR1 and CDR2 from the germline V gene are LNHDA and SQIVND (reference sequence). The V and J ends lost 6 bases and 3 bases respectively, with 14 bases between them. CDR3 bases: TGTGCCAGTAGCGACTCAGGGTTGTCTAATGAAAAACTGTTTTTT. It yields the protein CASSDSGLSNEKLFF.

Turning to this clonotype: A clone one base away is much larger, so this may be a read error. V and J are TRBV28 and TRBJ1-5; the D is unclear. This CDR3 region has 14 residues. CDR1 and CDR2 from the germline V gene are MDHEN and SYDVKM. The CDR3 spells CASRVGSSNQSQHF. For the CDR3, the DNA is TGTGCCAGCAGGGTAGGGAGTAGCAATCAGTCCCAGCATTTT.